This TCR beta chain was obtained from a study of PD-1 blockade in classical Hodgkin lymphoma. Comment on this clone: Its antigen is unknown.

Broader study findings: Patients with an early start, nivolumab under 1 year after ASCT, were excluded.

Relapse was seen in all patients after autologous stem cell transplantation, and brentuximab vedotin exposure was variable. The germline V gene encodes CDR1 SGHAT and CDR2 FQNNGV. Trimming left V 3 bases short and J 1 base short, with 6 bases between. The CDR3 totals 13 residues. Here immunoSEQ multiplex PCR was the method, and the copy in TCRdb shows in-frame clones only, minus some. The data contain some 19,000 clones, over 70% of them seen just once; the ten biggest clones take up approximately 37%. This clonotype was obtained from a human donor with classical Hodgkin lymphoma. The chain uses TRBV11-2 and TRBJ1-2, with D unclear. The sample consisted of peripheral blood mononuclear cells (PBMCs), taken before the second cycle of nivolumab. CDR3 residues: CASSLAGNYGYTF. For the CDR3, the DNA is TGTGCCAGCAGCTTGGCGGGTAACTATGGCTACACCTTC.